These 29 T cell receptor beta chains came from one sample sequenced in a study of human T cells and chemical hapten exposure. Time point here: patch test 3, about 24 weeks after DPC sensitization. Treatment specified: therapeutic diphenylcyclopropenone sensitization with weekly scalp DPC. TCRdb passed the RACE reads through MiXCR, listing each CDR3 protein once. The data hold 85,000 to 100,000 distinct CDR3 sequences, with roughly 27% observed a single time. The sample in question was whole blood, obtained in connection with sensitization to the hapten diphenylcyclopropenone (DPC). The source is a man aged 40-50 years with alopecia areata. Some clones in this sample may be carry-over from other donors' samples.

This clonotype was detected only a few times. The chain uses TRBV2 and TRBJ1-6; 8 nucleotides match TRBD1. Looked up from germline, CDR1 is SNHLY and CDR2 is FYNNEI. With 6 bases clipped from V and 11 bases from J, the junction kept 9 bases outside the gene matches. CDR3 size: 14 residues. The CDR3 sequence is CASSPEGQVAPLHF. The CDR3 DNA is TGTGCCAGCAGCCCCGAGGGACAGGTGGCACCCCTCCACTTT.

V is TRBV5-1 and J is TRBJ1-1; no clear D gene. The CDR3 contains 15 residues. Germline lookup yields CDR1 SGHRS and CDR2 YFSETQ. Deletions cut 0 bases from V and 4 bases from J, with 13 bases between. CDR3 in amino acids: CASSLGGSRGTEAFF. For the CDR3, the DNA is TGCGCCAGCAGCTTGGGGGGTAGCCGGGGCACTGAAGCTTTCTTT.

This clonotype was counted between two and nine times. The chain is built from TRBV4-1 and TRBJ1-2; 7 positions match TRBD1. The V gene's germline CDR1 is MGHRA and CDR2 YSYEKL. V shed 4 bases and J 1 base; nucleotides not matched to a gene: 6. The CDR3 has 15 residues. CDR3 nucleotide sequence: TGCGCCAGCAGCCGGGGGGGACAGAATAACTATGGCTACACCTTC. This encodes CASSRGGQNNYGYTF.

V and J are TRBV28 and TRBJ1-5; no definite D call. Trimming removed 7 bases at V and 0 bases at J, with 10 bases between. The germline gives CDR1 MDHEN, CDR2 SYDVKM. CDR3 length equals 14 residues. Here the CDR3 DNA reads TGTGCCAGCACCAAGGGCCTTAGCAATCAGCCCCAGCATTTT. It is translated as CASTKGLSNQPQHF. Full variable domain (outside the CDR3, taken from reference TRBV28 and TRBJ1-5): DVKVTQSSRYLVKRTGEKVFLECVQDMDHENMFWYRQDPGLGLRLIYFSYDVKMKEKGDIPEGYSVSREKKERFSLILESASTNQTSMYLCASTKGLSNQPQHFGDGTRLSIL.

CDR3 DNA sequence: TGTGCCAGCAGCCCGGGGACTGGCCCTTTGGAGACCCAGTACTTC. The encoded protein is CASSPGTGPLETQYF. This sequence joins TRBV7-9 and TRBJ2-5; weak D call: TRBD2 (6 bases). This CDR3 is 15 amino acids long. V gave up 5 bases and J gave up 5 bases, with 18 bases separating them. Germline assignment: CDR1 SEHNR and CDR2 FQNEAQ (reference sequence).

The chain couples TRBV20-1 to TRBJ2-1, with D unresolved. This CDR3 contains 13 residues. V shed 0 bases and J shed 6 bases, with 9 bases lying between them. Germline V gene data show CDR1 as DFQATT and CDR2 as SNEGSKA (reference sequence). The CDR3 sequence is CSARDQGGNEQFF. The CDR3 DNA reads as TGCAGTGCTAGAGATCAAGGCGGCAATGAGCAGTTCTTC.

The table lists this clonotype with a few counts. J is TRBJ2-7 and V is TRBV7-9; tentative D call: TRBD2 (7 bases). This CDR3 spans 13 amino acids. Germline V CDR1 and CDR2: SEHNR, FQNEAQ (reference sequence). Trimming removed 5 bases from V and 2 bases from J, with 10 bases in between. The CDR3 region is CASSPGGPYEQYF. The CDR3 nucleotides are TGTGCCAGCAGCCCCGGGGGGCCCTACGAGCAGTACTTC.

This clonotype occurred a few times. The chain joins TRBV12-3 or TRBV12-4 to TRBJ2-7; a weak D match, TRBD1 (6 bases). CDR3 length: 15 residues. Trimming pared 5 bases from V and 0 bases from J, leaving 14 bases between. The CDR3 DNA reads as TGTGCCAGCAGTCCTCGGACAGCTCACTCCTACGAGCAGTACTTC. It encodes CASSPRTAHSYEQYF.

This sequence joins TRBV27 and TRBJ2-1, with D tentatively TRBD1 (5 bases). V lost 6 bases to trimming and J lost 0 bases, with 12 bases between them. Germline V gives CDR1 MNHEY, CDR2 SMNVEV (reference sequence). The CDR3 is 15 amino acids. In DNA form, the CDR3 reads TGTGCCAGCAGATCCAGGGATAGCTCCTACAATGAGCAGTTCTTC. Translating gives CASRSRDSSYNEQFF.

The J gene is TRBJ1-5, the V gene TRBV20-1, with a possible D match to TRBD1 (6 bases). The V end was cut by 5 bases, the J end by 0 bases, with 11 bases between. Germline-derived CDR1 and CDR2 are DFQATT and SNEGSKA (reference sequence). The CDR3 is 14 residues long. CDR3 in DNA: TGCAGTGCTGTAGACAGGAGTAGCAATCAGCCCCAGCATTTT. This gives the protein CSAVDRSSNQPQHF.

The rearrangement joins TRBV28 to TRBJ2-3, with D perhaps matching TRBD2 (6 bases). The CDR3 is 13 amino acids. Germline CDR1 and CDR2: MDHEN and SYDVKM. V lost 4 bases to trimming and J lost 4 bases, with 9 bases between them. CDR3 in amino acids: CASSSGTADTQYF. DNA for the CDR3: TGTGCCAGCAGTTCCGGGACTGCAGATACGCAGTATTTT.

The CDR3 bases are TGTGCAAGTCGCCCTCCCGCTCCGGGACACCTTTGCTCCTACGAGCAGTACTTC. Translating gives CASRPPAPGHLCSYEQYF. This chain links TRBV12-2 with TRBJ2-7; the table's D call, TRBD2, was not checked against the DNA. TRBV12-2 is noted as a pseudogene. The CDR3 has 18 residues.

The chain employs TRBV28 and TRBJ2-3; D may match TRBD1 or TRBD2 (5 bases each). Germline V gene sequence: CDR1 MDHEN, CDR2 SYDVKM. The CDR3 runs to 11 residues. V was cut by 6 bases and J by 10 bases, with 11 bases left in between. The CDR3 DNA sequence: TGTGCCAGCAGCTCGGGACGGTCGCAGTATTTT. This encodes CASSSGRSQYF.

This clonotype was detected a few times. The chain combines TRBV20-1 with TRBJ1-1; D might be TRBD1 (6 bases). This CDR3 has 12 residues. Germline V gives CDR1 DFQATT, CDR2 SNEGSKA (reference sequence). V was pared by 3 bases and J by 5 bases, with 10 bases between. The CDR3 region has the DNA TGCAGTGCTAGGGCAGGGGCTACTGAAGCTTTCTTT. Its protein is CSARAGATEAFF.

The CDR3 loop reads CASRGQGLTEAFF. The CDR3 nucleotides are TGTGCCAGCAGGGGGCAGGGCCTCACTGAAGCTTTCTTT. The chain recombines TRBV27 with TRBJ1-1; D might be TRBD1 (5 bases). Germline V CDR1 and CDR2: MNHEY, SMNVEV (reference sequence). V lost 6 bases and J lost 4, with 12 bases in between. This CDR3 comprises 13 residues.

This chain joins TRBV27 and TRBJ2-6, with 10 positions matching TRBD1. CDR1 and CDR2 from the germline V gene are MNHEY and SMNVEV (reference sequence). The CDR3 runs to 17 residues. Trimming at V came to 3 bases and at J to 2 bases, leaving 4 bases not matched to a gene. In nucleotides, the CDR3 is TGTGCCAGCAGTTTCCAAGGACAGGGGGCTGGGGCCAACGTCCTGACTTTC. Translation: CASSFQGQGAGANVLTF.

V gene TRBV12-5 combines with J gene TRBJ2-1; D may be TRBD2 (6 bases). With 6 bases removed from V and 9 bases from J, the gap between germline ends came to 21 bases. Germline V gives CDR1 LGHNT, CDR2 FRNRAP. The CDR3 extends over 15 amino acids. The CDR3 DNA sequence: TGTGCTAGTGGCCTGGGGGACCGGGGGTCCAGTGAGCAGTTCTTC. Protein: CASGLGDRGSSEQFF.

The chain links TRBV27 to TRBJ2-6, with a possible D match to TRBD1 (5 bases). Germline V gene sequence: CDR1 MNHEY, CDR2 SMNVEV (reference sequence). V lost 3 bases, J lost 0 bases, and 9 bases lay in between. The CDR3 is 16 residues long. CDR3 nucleotide sequence: TGTGCCAGCAGTTTTACAGGTTTCTCTGGGGCCAACGTCCTGACTTTC. Protein sequence: CASSFTGFSGANVLTF.

This clonotype has only a few counts. This sequence joins TRBV7-9 and TRBJ2-7; 8 positions agree with TRBD2. CDR1 and CDR2 from the germline V gene are SEHNR and FQNEAQ (reference sequence). Trimming took 6 bases from V and 1 from J; bases not matched to a gene: 11. The CDR3 has 16 amino acids. CDR3 sequence reads: CASSHTQLAESYEQYF. The CDR3 bases are TGTGCCAGCAGTCACACCCAACTAGCGGAGTCCTACGAGCAGTACTTC.

This clonotype was detected only a few times. The rearrangement joins TRBV9 to TRBJ2-3; 10 nucleotides line up with TRBD2. CDR1 is SGDLS, CDR2 YYNGEE, per germline. Trimming at V came to 2 bases and at J to 0 bases, leaving 9 bases not matched to a gene. There are 18 residues in the CDR3. CDR3: CASSVMGLATASTDTQYF. CDR3 nucleotide sequence: TGTGCCAGCAGCGTCATGGGACTAGCGACAGCTAGCACAGATACGCAGTATTTT.

This clonotype has only a few counts. This sequence joins TRBV2 and TRBJ2-4, with TRBD1 matching over 7 bases. CDR3 length equals 12 residues. V trimming: 6 bases; J trimming: 8 bases; junction bases outside the gene matches: 4. The germline CDR1 and CDR2 sequences are SNHLY and FYNNEI. CDR3 sequence reads: CASRIGTDIQYF. The CDR3 DNA is TGTGCCAGCAGAATCGGGACAGACATTCAGTACTTC.

V usage is TRBV12-3 or TRBV12-4 and J usage is TRBJ2-5, with 7 bases matching TRBD1. Germline trimming cut 4 bases from V and 3 bases from J; bases unmatched to any gene: 2. The CDR3 has 13 residues. CDR3: CASSWDREETQYF. The CDR3 DNA reads TGTGCCAGCAGTTGGGACAGAGAAGAGACCCAGTACTTC.

The genes are TRBV6-6 and TRBJ2-2; D remains ambiguous. The CDR3 has 10 residues. Germline V gene lookup returns CDR1 MNHNY and CDR2 SVGAGI (reference sequence). Trimming pared 8 bases from V and 10 bases from J, leaving 8 bases between. The CDR3 coding sequence is TGTGCCAGCTACTGGGTGGAGCTGTTTTTT. It codes for CASYWVELFF.

Only a few counts were recorded for this clonotype. The gene calls are TRBV5-4 and TRBJ2-5; D might be TRBD2 (5 bases). Germline V gene sequence: CDR1 SGHNT, CDR2 YYREEE (reference sequence). There are 13 residues in the CDR3. V gave up 5 bases and J gave up 5 bases, with 13 bases separating them. CDR3 amino acids: CASSGGSLETQYF. CDR3 bases: TGTGCCAGCAGTGGAGGTTCTTTGGAGACCCAGTACTTC.

This clonotype has a handful of counts. The chain joins TRBV6-2 or TRBV6-3 to TRBJ2-1; D remains unclear. The V end lost 6 bases, the J end lost 9 bases, and 15 bases lay between the germline ends. In germline, CDR1 is MNHEY, CDR2 SVGEGT. The CDR3 is made up of 13 amino acids. CDR3 in DNA: TGTGCCAGCAGCCTTCTAACGGGCGGTGAGCAGTTCTTC. It encodes CASSLLTGGEQFF.

V usage is TRBV6-5 and J usage is TRBJ1-5; D possibly corresponds to TRBD1 (6 bases). The CDR3 is 14 amino acids. Per germline, CDR1 MNHEY and CDR2 SVGAGI. Trimming cost V 2 bases and J 2 bases, with 7 bases left between them. CDR3 in amino acids: CASSYRGGNQPQHF. CDR3 sequence (DNA): TGTGCCAGCAGTTACAGGGGGGGCAATCAGCCCCAGCATTTT.

A single count supports this clonotype. J is TRBJ2-2 and V is TRBV11-2; unclear D gene. The CDR3 extends over 14 amino acids. The germline CDR1 and CDR2 sequences are SGHAT and FQNNGV. V lost 0 bases, J lost 5 bases, and 7 bases lay in between. The chain's CDR3 is CASSLDFYTGELFF. In nucleotides, the CDR3 is TGTGCCAGCAGCTTAGATTTCTATACCGGGGAGCTGTTTTTT.

The chain links TRBV6-6 to TRBJ1-1, with 7 bases lining up with TRBD1. The germline V gene encodes CDR1 MNHNY and CDR2 SVGAGI (reference sequence). The trim removed 2 bases at V and 6 bases at J, leaving 3 bases unmatched. The CDR3 is 13 residues long. CDR3: CASSYRQGAEAFF. In DNA form, the CDR3 reads TGTGCCAGCAGTTACAGGCAGGGGGCTGAAGCTTTCTTT.

The chain couples TRBV7-8 to TRBJ2-7; 10 bases are a match to TRBD2. The CDR3 extends over 16 amino acids. With V trimmed by 5 bases and J by 5 bases, 12 bases remained unmatched. The germline V gene has CDR1 SGHVS and CDR2 FQNEAQ. CDR3 in amino acids: CASSQALAGPEDEQYF. CDR3 coding DNA: TGTGCCAGCAGCCAAGCACTAGCGGGACCCGAGGACGAGCAGTACTTC.